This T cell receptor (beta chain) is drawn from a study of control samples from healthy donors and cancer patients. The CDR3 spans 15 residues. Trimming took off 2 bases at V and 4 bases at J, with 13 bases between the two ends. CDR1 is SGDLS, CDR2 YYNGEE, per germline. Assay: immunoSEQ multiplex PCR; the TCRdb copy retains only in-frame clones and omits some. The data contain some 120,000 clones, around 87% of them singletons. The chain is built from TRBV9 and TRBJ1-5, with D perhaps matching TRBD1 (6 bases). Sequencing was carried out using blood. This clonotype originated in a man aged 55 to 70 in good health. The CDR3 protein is CASSVTDRTNQPQHF. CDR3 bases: TGTGCCAGCAGCGTCACCGACAGGACAAATCAGCCCCAGCATTTT.